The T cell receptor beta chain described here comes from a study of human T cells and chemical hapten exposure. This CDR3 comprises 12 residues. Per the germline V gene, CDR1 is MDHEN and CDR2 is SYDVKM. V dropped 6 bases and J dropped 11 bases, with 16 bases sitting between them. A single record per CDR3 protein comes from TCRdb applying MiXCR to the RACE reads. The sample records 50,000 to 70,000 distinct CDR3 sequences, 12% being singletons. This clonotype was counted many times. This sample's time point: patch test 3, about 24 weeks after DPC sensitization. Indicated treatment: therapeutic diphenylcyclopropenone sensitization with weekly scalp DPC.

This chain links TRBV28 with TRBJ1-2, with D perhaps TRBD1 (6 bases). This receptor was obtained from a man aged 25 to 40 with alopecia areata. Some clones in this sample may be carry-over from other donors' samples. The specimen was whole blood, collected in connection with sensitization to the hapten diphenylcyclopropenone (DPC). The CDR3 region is CASRRDIRGYTF. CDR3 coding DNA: TGTGCCAGCAGACGGGACATACGGGGGTACACCTTC.